This T cell receptor (beta chain) was profiled in a study of T-cell reconstitution after alpha-beta-depleted transplantation in children. TCRbeta library preparation incorporated unique molecular identifiers. TCRdb ran MiXCR on the PCR reads and lists one entry per CDR3 protein. Of about 230,000 distinct CDR3 sequences in the sample, roughly 10% are singletons; the top ten hold 5% to 7%. Germline V gene data show CDR1 as SGHTA and CDR2 as FQGNSA. The CDR3 has 16 residues. Trimming left V 5 bases short and J 2 bases short, with 16 bases between. This clonotype was recorded many times. The sample consisted of PBMCs from the stem cell graft donor, taken from the stem cell graft. The origin of this receptor is a human donor who donated a stem cell graft to a child with acute lymphoblastic leukemia. The chain couples TRBV7-2 to TRBJ2-1, with a tentative D call TRBD1 (6 bases). DNA for the CDR3: TGTGCCAGCAGCCCGACCGGGACACCGCCCTACAATGAGCAGTTCTTC. Amino acids: CASSPTGTPPYNEQFF.